The clone carrying this T cell receptor (beta chain) showed up many times. TCRdb reprocessed the 5' RACE reads with MiXCR, giving one entry per CDR3 protein. The sample consists of 35,000 to 50,000 distinct CDR3 sequences, around 3.1% of them appearing once. As to time point: sample taken at primary tumor resection. The sample originates from a study of spatial heterogeneity in lung cancer. CDR3 length: 12 residues. The V and J ends lost 7 bases and 5 bases, in that order; junction bases with no gene match: 7. Per germline, CDR1 SQVTM and CDR2 ANQGSEA. The source was normal lung tissue next to the tumor, collected at surgery. The sequence derives from a male donor with early-stage non-small cell lung cancer. This chain uses TRBV29-1 with TRBJ2-5; 7 bases match TRBD1. The CDR3, as DNA: TGCAGCGCCAAAACAGGGGTCGAGACCCAGTACTTC. Protein product: CSAKTGVETQYF.